These 25 T cell receptor beta chains share one sample of origin, sequenced in a study of technical replicates of blood from a few donors. Produced via immunoSEQ multiplex PCR; TCRdb's table is partial and in-frame only. The sample contains about 61,000 clones, almost 97% of which appear only once. The sequenced sample was T cells isolated from PBMCs. The source is a human donor in good health.

This chain connects TRBV19 to TRBJ2-7; D is possibly TRBD2 (5 bases). Germline loops: CDR1 LNHDA, CDR2 SQIVND (reference sequence). Trimming removed 7 bases at V and 2 bases at J, with 15 bases between. The CDR3 sequence is 14 residues long. CDR3 DNA: TGTGCCAGTACTCCGGGAACAGCAGCCTACGAGCAGTACTTC. Translation gives CASTPGTAAYEQYF. The whole variable domain, remainder taken from reference TRBV19 and TRBJ2-7, is DGGITQSPKYLFRKEGQNVTLSCEQNLNHDAMYWYRQDPGQGLRLIYYSQIVNDFQKGDIAEGYSVSREKKESFPLTVTSAQKNPTAFYLCASTPGTAAYEQYFGPGTRLTVT.

The CDR3: CASSLGGPSGTYEQFF. In DNA, the CDR3 is TGTGCCAGCAGCCTTGGGGGTCCTAGCGGGACCTATGAGCAGTTCTTC. The chain couples TRBV7-6 to TRBJ2-1; 9 bases line up with TRBD2. CDR3 length equals 16 residues. Losses at the gene ends were 5 bases for V and 8 bases for J; bases not matched to a gene: 13. Germline CDR1 is SGHVS and CDR2 is FNYEAQ.

V gene TRBV5-1 combines with J gene TRBJ2-3, with TRBD2 matching over 9 bases. V was pared by 2 bases and J by 3 bases, with 16 bases of the junction left unmatched. The CDR3 spans 19 residues. Germline V CDR1 and CDR2: SGHRS, YFSETQ. The CDR3 sequence is CASSFGSSVSGGNTDTQYF. The CDR3, as DNA: TGCGCCAGCAGCTTCGGGAGTAGTGTTAGCGGGGGAAATACAGATACGCAGTATTTT.

J is TRBJ1-1 and V is TRBV5-1, with 7 bases aligning to TRBD1. Germline CDR1 and CDR2: SGHRS and YFSETQ. The CDR3 spans 15 residues. V was clipped by 4 bases and J by 0 bases; unmatched bases: 6. DNA for the CDR3: TGCGCCAGCAGCCCGGACAGGAACCTGAACACTGAAGCTTTCTTT. Translation gives CASSPDRNLNTEAFF.

The rearrangement uses TRBV28 and TRBJ1-2; TRBD1 matches 7 bases. This CDR3 is built from 14 residues. Germline lookup yields CDR1 MDHEN and CDR2 SYDVKM. The V segment lost 5 bases and the J segment 8 bases; nucleotides outside the gene matches: 11. CDR3 protein: CASSPPTGIDGYTF. As DNA, the CDR3 is TGTGCCAGCAGTCCACCGACAGGGATAGACGGCTACACCTTC.

The chain recombines TRBV28 with TRBJ1-2; TRBD1 is a possible D gene (5 bases). The germline CDR1 and CDR2 sequences are MDHEN and SYDVKM. Trimming cost V 8 bases and J 4 bases, with 17 bases left between them. The CDR3 covers 14 residues. CDR3 nucleotides: TGTGCCAGCCTAAACGGGGGGTCTTCCTATGGCTACACCTTC. Translated: CASLNGGSSYGYTF.

This clone was recorded once. The rearrangement links TRBV5-6 to TRBJ1-5; a weak D match, TRBD1 (6 bases). This CDR3 region has 15 residues. CDR1 SGHDT and CDR2 YYEEEE come from the germline V gene. V gave up 3 bases and J gave up 5 bases, with 15 bases separating them. CDR3 loop: CASSSVQGIDQPQHF. CDR3 nucleotide sequence: TGTGCCAGCAGCTCAGTACAGGGTATCGATCAGCCCCAGCATTTT.

The chain carries TRBV10-3 and TRBJ1-5, with TRBD1 matching over 9 bases. The ends lost 6 bases at V and 5 bases at J; junction bases unmatched: 5. Germline V lookup: CDR1 ENHRY, CDR2 SYGVKD. The CDR3 consists of 14 residues. The CDR3 protein is CAISRGQGDQPQHF. The CDR3 DNA follows: TGTGCCATCAGCAGGGGACAGGGAGATCAGCCCCAGCATTTT.

The rearrangement links TRBV19 to TRBJ1-2; a possible D gene is TRBD1 (5 bases). Between the trimmed V and J ends, which lost 5 bases and 4 bases, there was a span of 8 bases. CDR3 length equals 12 residues. The V gene's germline CDR1 is LNHDA and CDR2 SQIVND (reference sequence). CDR3 loop: CASSPQGYGYTF. The CDR3 DNA sequence: TGTGCCAGTAGTCCCCAGGGCTATGGCTACACCTTC. Complete variable domain (other parts from reference TRBV19 and TRBJ1-2): DGGITQSPKYLFRKEGQNVTLSCEQNLNHDAMYWYRQDPGQGLRLIYYSQIVNDFQKGDIAEGYSVSREKKESFPLTVTSAQKNPTAFYLCASSPQGYGYTFGSGTRLTVV.

The chain recombines TRBV11-2 with TRBJ1-1, with TRBD1 matching 10 bases. The length of the CDR3 is 17 residues. With V trimmed by 2 bases and J by 4 bases, 10 bases remained unmatched. Looked up from germline, CDR1 is SGHAT and CDR2 is FQNNGV. CDR3 in amino acids: CASSLRMGDRGGTEAFF. DNA of the CDR3: TGTGCCAGCAGCTTAAGGATGGGGGACAGGGGAGGCACTGAAGCTTTCTTT.

The rearrangement uses TRBV6-1 and TRBJ2-3; TRBD1 matches 12 bases. The J segment lost 2 bases and the V segment lost 6 bases, leaving 3 bases of the junction unmatched. Looked up from germline, CDR1 is MNHNS and CDR2 is SASEGT. This CDR3 spans 15 amino acids. For the CDR3, the DNA is TGTGCCAGCAGGGGGGGACAGGGGGCCACAGATACGCAGTATTTT. Protein sequence: CASRGGQGATDTQYF.

The chain combines TRBV7-8 with TRBJ1-2; D may be TRBD1 (6 bases). The CDR3 is made up of 15 amino acids. V lost 5 bases and J lost 8, with 21 bases in between. The germline gives CDR1 SGHVS, CDR2 FQNEAQ. The CDR3 spells CASSPRFGGPLGYTF. CDR3 nucleotides: TGTGCCAGCAGCCCCCGTTTCGGGGGGCCATTGGGCTACACCTTC.

The DNA for the CDR3 is TGCAGCGTTGAAGACGGCGGGGAGAACTACGAGCAGTACTTC. Translation: CSVEDGGENYEQYF. V and J are TRBV29-1 and TRBJ2-7; TRBD2 is a possible D gene (6 bases). The germline CDR1 and CDR2 sequences are SQVTM and ANQGSEA. Deletions cut 0 bases from V and 3 bases from J, with 12 bases between. The CDR3 is made up of 14 amino acids.

The rearrangement links TRBV4-1 to TRBJ2-1; possibly TRBD2 for D (5 bases). There are 12 residues in the CDR3. Trimming took off 4 bases at V and 7 bases at J, with 8 bases between the two ends. CDR1 and CDR2 (germline): MGHRA, YSYEKL. The CDR3 loop reads CASSLEGNEQFF. CDR3 in DNA: TGCGCCAGCAGCCTTGAGGGAAATGAGCAGTTCTTC.

The chain employs TRBV9 and TRBJ2-1, with TRBD1 matching over 9 bases. The junction had 14 bases not matched to a gene; V was cut back by 7 bases and J by 9 bases. The CDR3 extends over 15 amino acids. CDR1 and CDR2 (germline): SGDLS, YYNGEE. In nucleotides, the CDR3 is TGTGCCAGCCGTCTCCAGGGGACAGGGAATGGTGAGCAGTTCTTC. Protein: CASRLQGTGNGEQFF.

V and J are TRBV28 and TRBJ2-3; unclear D gene. CDR3 size: 14 residues. V dropped 1 base and J dropped 2 bases, with 7 bases sitting between them. Germline-derived CDR1 and CDR2 are MDHEN and SYDVKM. This chain's CDR3 is CASSLFPDTDTQYF. CDR3 DNA: TGTGCCAGCAGTTTATTTCCAGACACAGATACGCAGTATTTT.

The rearrangement links TRBV5-1 to TRBJ2-6; TRBD1 matches at 7 bases. Unmatched junction bases numbered 4, after V lost 0 bases and J lost 7 bases. The CDR3 sequence is 15 residues long. From germline, CDR1 is SGHRS and CDR2 YFSETQ. CDR3 residues: CASSLVGDSANVLTF. The CDR3, as DNA: TGCGCCAGCAGCTTGGTGGGGGACAGCGCCAACGTCCTGACTTTC.

J is TRBJ1-2 and V is TRBV5-1; TRBD1 aligns across 7 bases. V dropped 5 bases and J dropped 3; count of bases not matched to a gene: 13. The CDR3 consists of 16 residues. CDR1 SGHRS and CDR2 YFSETQ come from the germline V gene. CDR3 in DNA: TGCGCCAGCAGTTCGCGACCTGACAGGGCTGACTATGGCTACACCTTC. Protein product: CASSSRPDRADYGYTF.

The V gene is TRBV6-5, the J gene TRBJ1-5; D not resolved. Germline lookup yields CDR1 MNHEY and CDR2 SVGAGI. The V end was cut by 7 bases, the J end by 3 bases, with 13 bases between. The CDR3 loop spans 14 amino acids. CDR3 protein: CASNLGGPNQPQHF. In DNA form, the CDR3 reads TGTGCCAGCAACTTGGGAGGGCCCAATCAGCCCCAGCATTTT.

The V and J genes are TRBV7-3 and TRBJ2-3, with D possibly being TRBD2 (6 bases). Looked up from germline, CDR1 is SGHTA and CDR2 is FQGTGA. This CDR3 spans 14 amino acids. The germline V and J ends were trimmed by 1 base and 6 bases, with 11 bases remaining between them. CDR3 in amino acids: CASSLNGGADTQYF. The CDR3 DNA follows: TGTGCCAGCAGCTTAAATGGCGGGGCCGATACGCAGTATTTT.

The chain couples TRBV5-1 to TRBJ1-4; D unclear. With 3 bases removed from V and 8 bases from J, the gap between germline ends came to 17 bases. This CDR3 is 15 amino acids long. Germline CDR1 and CDR2: SGHRS and YFSETQ. CDR3 DNA sequence: TGCGCCAGCAGCTCGGATCAGGTCCTTACGGAAAAACTGTTTTTT. It is translated as CASSSDQVLTEKLFF.

CDR3 amino acids: CSVPYLWTGRNYGYTF. DNA of the CDR3: TGCAGCGTCCCCTACCTATGGACAGGGAGGAACTATGGCTACACCTTC. V and J are TRBV29-1 and TRBJ1-2; 8 nucleotides agree with TRBD1. V lost 6 bases to trimming and J lost 2 bases; unmatched junction nucleotides: 14. Looked up from germline, CDR1 is SQVTM and CDR2 is ANQGSEA. The CDR3 is 16 residues long.

This rearrangement joins TRBV7-9 to TRBJ2-7, with D perhaps TRBD2 (6 bases). Germline CDR1 and CDR2: SEHNR and FQNEAQ (reference sequence). The V end was cut by 3 bases, the J end by 5 bases, with 20 bases between. This CDR3 is 16 amino acids long. Here the CDR3 reads CASSFFSGGSIDEQYF. The CDR3 DNA follows: TGTGCCAGCAGCTTCTTTTCCGGGGGATCGATAGACGAGCAGTACTTC.

This chain connects TRBV5-1 to TRBJ2-7; D possibly corresponds to TRBD1 (6 bases). From germline, CDR1 is SGHRS and CDR2 YFSETQ. Trimming took 5 bases from V and 4 from J, leaving 19 bases between them. The CDR3 loop spans 15 amino acids. The CDR3 nucleotides are TGCGCCAGCAGTGCGACGGAACAGGGTGTTTACGAGCAGTACTTC. This gives the protein CASSATEQGVYEQYF.

Written as DNA, the CDR3 is TGTGCCAGCAGCTCAGGACTAGCGGGGGGGAGCTCCTACAATGAGCAGTTCTTC. This sequence encodes CASSSGLAGGSSYNEQFF. The genes are TRBV5-4 and TRBJ2-1; 15 nucleotides agree with TRBD2. From germline, CDR1 is SGHNT and CDR2 YYREEE (reference sequence). The V and J ends lost 3 bases and 0 bases, in that order; junction bases with no gene match: 4. The CDR3 consists of 18 residues.